The source of this TCR beta chain is a study of PD-1 blockade in classical Hodgkin lymphoma. Regarding the study as a whole: Reported baseline diversity: healthy donors highest, relapsed/refractory patients lowest. Although disease activity or prior therapy may be involved, causes of the repertoire differences remain undefined.

Note on this clone: Antigen: not known.

V gave up 6 bases and J gave up 1 base; unmatched junction bases: 4. This CDR3 has 14 residues. Per germline, CDR1 LNHDA and CDR2 SQIVND (reference sequence). Clones were sequenced by immunoSEQ multiplex PCR, and TCRdb holds only the in-frame ones, with some missing. Of some 110,000 clones listed, approximately 89% were seen once; the top ten hold roughly 19%. The sample's time point: cycle 4 day 1 (C4D1), after more than five weeks of nivolumab. Every patient experienced relapse after autologous stem cell transplantation, and brentuximab vedotin exposure varied. The receptor was derived from a human donor with classical Hodgkin lymphoma. The specimen was peripheral blood mononuclear cells (PBMCs), collected before the fourth cycle of nivolumab. The genes are TRBV19 and TRBJ1-1, with 8 positions matching TRBD1. CDR3 loop: CASRGTGPNTEAFF. Written as DNA, the CDR3 is TGTGCCAGTAGGGGGACAGGTCCGAACACTGAAGCTTTCTTT.